This T cell receptor beta chain was found in a study of Ad26.COV2.S vaccination and SARS-CoV-2 variants (dated by TCRdb to the early 2020s). Regarding the complete study: Donors in the vaccine arm were drawn from COV1001, a phase I-IIa trial of Ad26.COV2.S in healthy adults that was multicentre, randomized, double-blind and placebo-controlled. Ad26.COV2.S was given intramuscularly at 5x10^10 or 1x10^11 viral particles, as a single shot or as two shots 56 days apart. Sequencing of the TCRbeta repertoire served to evaluate the specificity and breadth of SARS-CoV-2-reactive T cell receptors following Ad26.COV2.S vaccination. The TCR-sequenced set comprised around 30 samples: some 20 Ad26.COV2.S vaccine recipients, 5 placebo recipients and 8 SARS-CoV-2 convalescent individuals. Trial participants were randomized into five groups of five: low-dose or high-dose Ad26.COV2.S given once or twice, or placebo on both occasions. Investigators did not know the trial group allocation while performing experiments and assessing outcomes. Overall results and qualifications from the work: The study lacked the statistical power to compare responses across vaccine doses or regimens. After vaccination, spike-specific CD8+ and CD4+ T cell responses were reported to show substantial breadth. Vaccine and placebo recipients had similar non-spike TCR breadth, a finding consistent with the vaccine containing only spike. The authors noted that the TCR breadth and depth analyses may have underestimated total T cell responses. Spike-specific TCR breadth was higher in Ad26.COV2.S recipients than in placebo recipients (P = 0.0014).

V is reduced by 4 bases and J by 10 bases, leaving a spacing of 14 bases between them. The CDR3 spans 13 residues, from the cysteine through the phenylalanine. CDR3 DNA is the only sequence kept; it has 39 bases, read in frame from the first base. The germline V gene (reference sequence) sets CDR1 to LGHDT and CDR2 to YNNKEL. The intended sense of this specimen's treatment or condition label: roughly 18 received Ad26.COV2.S at low or high dose, single or two shots; a few received placebo; per-sample allocation not given. For vaccine and placebo recipients, repertoires were sequenced using samples collected on day 63 after the first injection. Between 29 July and 7 August 2020, Cohort 1b enrolled some 25 adults aged 18-55 years at one site in Boston, USA. Ad26.COV2.S was a replication-incompetent adenovirus type 26 vector that expressed a prefusion-stabilized SARS-CoV-2 spike protein derived from the original Wuhan strain.

The immunoSEQ Assay was used to sequence TCRbeta CDR3 regions. After extraction, genomic DNA underwent amplification by bias-controlled multiplex PCR, followed by high-throughput sequencing. Regarding the original processing steps: To quantify the absolute abundance of each unique TCRbeta CDR3 region, sequences were collapsed and filtered. T cell fraction was estimated by normalizing TCRbeta template counts to usable DNA, with usable DNA measured through amplification of reference genes found in all nucleated cells. Repertoire TCRs were annotated as SARS-CoV-2-specific by exact matching of V gene, CDR3 amino acid sequence and J gene to a known reactive TCR set. MIRA supplied the reference SARS-CoV-2 TCR set, which was filtered for enrichment in COVID-19-positive ImmuneCODE repertoires so that public or cross-reactive TCRs were removed. Based on the MIRA antigens, annotated TCRs were further analysed at the level of specific ORF or position within ORF. Breadth was defined as the number of annotated unique rearrangements divided by the total number of unique productive rearrangements, and depth was defined as the summed frequency of the annotated unique rearrangements. TCR breadth was compared between groups using two-sided Wilcoxon rank-sum tests. What TCRdb holds here is the immuneACCESS table cut down to in-frame rearrangements. Part of the clones is not present; checked against another copy, under half of the missing clones reflect an unresolved V gene, and the others are unexplained. V and J calls and clone size are as listed in that table; D and trimming were resolved from the DNA. For this sample the table gives a few hundred thousand clones, of which 80% to 90% were detected only once. About 7.1% of the sample belongs to the ten largest clones.

As to this clone: Its antigen remains unidentified. Per-base quality was not reported, and no clone a single base away is much larger than it.

This sequence originates from a person aged 18 to 59 who received the Ad26.COV2.S COVID-19 vaccine or a placebo. The material sequenced was peripheral blood, taken in a trial of Ad26.COV2.S vaccine versus placebo. The V gene is TRBV3-1 (or the pseudogene TRBV3-2) and the J gene is TRBJ2-1, and possibly TRBD2, on 6 matching bases. CDR3 loop: CASSLVAAGEQFF. The DNA sequence follows: TGTGCCAGCAGCCTGGTAGCGGCAGGGGAGCAGTTCTTC.